This TCR beta chain appears in the sequencing data of a study of T cell responses to AZD1222 COVID-19 vaccine. Produced via immunoSEQ multiplex PCR; TCRdb's table is partial and in-frame only. The data contain fewer than 120,000 clones, about 90% of them singletons. This CDR3 spans 12 amino acids. V was trimmed by 2 bases and J by 7 bases, leaving 9 bases between them. Per germline, CDR1 SNHLY and CDR2 FYNNEI. This chain links TRBV2 with TRBJ2-7; D remains ambiguous. This specimen was peripheral blood, taken 28 days after the second AZD1222 dose. The receptor comes from an adult who received the AZD1222 COVID-19 vaccine. CDR3 sequence reads: CASSENSYEQYF. Written as DNA, the CDR3 is TGTGCCAGCAGTGAAAACAGCTATGAGCAGTACTTC.